These 20 T cell receptor beta chains share one sample of origin, sequenced in a study of metastatic and nonmetastatic thyroid tumors. TCRdb re-clonotyped the PCR reads via MiXCR. The sample records about 23,000 clones, about a fifth being singletons. Until they underwent thyroid surgery, no patient had received any treatment. The specimen sequenced was blood. These receptors came from a female donor with papillary thyroid cancer or a benign thyroid nodule (not recorded which). Some clones in this sample may be carry-over from other donors' samples.

This clone was observed a few times. The CDR3 nucleotides are TGTGCCAGCAGTCCCGAATACCACTACGAGCAGTACTTC. This codes for CASSPEYHYEQYF. The rearrangement joins TRBV6-1 to TRBJ2-7; D unresolved. V lost 5 bases to trimming and J lost 3 bases, with 11 bases between them. CDR3 length: 13 residues. CDR1 MNHNS and CDR2 SASEGT come from the germline V gene.

This clone was recorded at least ten times. The rearrangement links TRBV20-1 to TRBJ2-2; TRBD2 matches 11 bases. The CDR3 is 16 residues long. Per the germline V gene, CDR1 is DFQATT and CDR2 is SNEGSKA (reference sequence). The V and J ends lost 6 bases and 5 bases, in that order; junction bases with no gene match: 11. The DNA for the CDR3 is TGCAGTGCCCAGCAGCATGGACTAGCGGGTACCGGGGAGCTGTTTTTT. It translates to CSAQQHGLAGTGELFF.

The V and J genes are TRBV7-9 and TRBJ2-1; tentatively, D is TRBD2 (6 bases). This CDR3 comprises 14 residues. The germline V gene encodes CDR1 SEHNR and CDR2 FQNEAQ (reference sequence). The V end was cut by 6 bases, the J end by 7 bases, with 16 bases between. CDR3 sequence (DNA): TGTGCCAGCAGTCCTTCTGGGGGGTTGAATGAGCAGTTCTTC. It is translated as CASSPSGGLNEQFF.

This clone showed up many times. CDR3: CSASPGGTEAFF. The DNA for the CDR3 is TGCAGCGCCAGCCCCGGGGGTACTGAAGCTTTCTTT. The chain recombines TRBV29-1 with TRBJ1-1; a possible D gene is TRBD1 (5 bases). V was clipped by 7 bases and J by 5 bases, with 14 bases between them. This CDR3 comprises 12 residues. From germline, CDR1 is SQVTM and CDR2 ANQGSEA.

As regards this clone: A junction end diverges from the germline sequence, so it may reflect a read error. V gene TRBV6-1 combines with J gene TRBJ1-5; D gene ambiguous. Germline V gives CDR1 MNHNS, CDR2 SASEGT. The CDR3 length is 13 residues. The CDR3 loop reads CTSSEHGNQPQHF. The CDR3 bases are TGTACCAGCAGCGAGCATGGCAATCAGCCCCAGCATTTT.

This clone was detected many times. J is TRBJ2-5 and V is TRBV19, with D perhaps matching TRBD2 (6 bases). CDR1 LNHDA and CDR2 SQIVND come from the germline V gene (reference sequence). V shed 7 bases and J shed 4 bases, with 16 bases lying between them. The CDR3 is 14 residues long. The CDR3 reads CASMESDGRETQYF. CDR3 coding DNA: TGTGCCAGTATGGAATCTGACGGGAGAGAGACCCAGTACTTC.

This clone is judged medium-sized. The chain couples TRBV19 to TRBJ1-2; no firm D call. Per the germline V gene, CDR1 is LNHDA and CDR2 is SQIVND (reference sequence). The CDR3 covers 11 residues. CDR3 DNA sequence: TGTGGCTGTACTTCGGCGAACGGCTACACCTTC. This gives the protein CGCTSANGYTF.

This clone was recorded at least ten times. The chain recombines TRBV7-3 with TRBJ2-5; 8 bases are a match to TRBD1. Unmatched junction bases numbered 7, after V lost 5 bases and J lost 5 bases. The germline V gene encodes CDR1 SGHTA and CDR2 FQGTGA. The CDR3 totals 14 residues. Here the CDR3 DNA reads TGTGCCAGCAGCCCAGACAGGGGCGCGGAGACCCAGTACTTC. This translates into CASSPDRGAETQYF. The full variable domain, with the rest looked up from reference TRBV7-3 and TRBJ2-5, is GAGVSQTPSNKVTEKGKYVELRCDPISGHTALYWYRQSLGQGPEFLIYFQGTGAADDSGLPNDRFFAVRPEGSVSTLKIQRTERGDSAVYLCASSPDRGAETQYFGPGTRLLVL.

This clone was recorded many times. The chain employs TRBV11-2 and TRBJ2-1; 8 bases align to TRBD1. J gave up 15 bases and V 1 base, and 8 bases lay outside the gene matches. The V gene's germline CDR1 is SGHAT and CDR2 FQNNGV. The CDR3 totals 13 residues. The CDR3, as DNA: TGTGCCAGCAGCTTAGCGGCTAGGACAGGGCCGTTCTTC. Translated: CASSLAARTGPFF.

The CDR3 reads CASRRDQGANVLTF. DNA of the CDR3: TGTGCCAGCAGGAGGGACCAGGGGGCCAACGTCCTGACTTTC. The chain links TRBV6-1 to TRBJ2-6; TRBD1 or TRBD2 may be the D gene (5 bases each). V was cut by 6 bases and J by 4 bases, with 10 bases left in between. Germline lookup yields CDR1 MNHNS and CDR2 SASEGT. This CDR3 has 14 residues.

By proportion, this clone is medium-sized. The chain has TRBV6-1 and TRBJ1-4; D is undetermined. Germline CDR1 MNHNS, CDR2 SASEGT. The CDR3 is 13 amino acids. Trimming left V 6 bases short and J 3 bases short, with 8 bases between. The CDR3 nucleotides read TGTGCCAGCAGGACCCAGCCTAATGAAAAACTGTTTTTT. It codes for CASRTQPNEKLFF.

The chain uses TRBV9 and TRBJ2-1; possible D gene TRBD2, 5 bases. V lost 5 bases and J lost 4, with 13 bases in between. The germline gives CDR1 SGDLS, CDR2 YYNGEE. The CDR3 has 14 amino acids. The CDR3 sequence is CASSPFGIYNEQFF. The CDR3 DNA follows: TGTGCCAGCAGTCCCTTCGGGATTTACAATGAGCAGTTCTTC.

For this clone: Germline and junction disagree at one end, which may indicate a read error. The chain is built from TRBV3-1 and TRBJ2-6, with unresolved D. Germline loops: CDR1 LGHDT, CDR2 YNNKEL (reference sequence). CDR3 size: 13 residues. In DNA form, the CDR3 reads TGTGCCAGCAGCCACACATGGGCCAACTTCCTGACTTTC. It codes for CASSHTWANFLTF.

This clone is categorized as medium-sized. V is TRBV6-1 and J is TRBJ2-7, with D perhaps matching TRBD1 (6 bases). CDR1 is MNHNS and CDR2 is SASEGT in the germline V gene. The CDR3 length is 14 residues. V lost 5 bases and J 2 bases, leaving 13 bases between the germline ends. The CDR3, as DNA: TGTGCCAGCAGTTTAGTCAGGGGCCCCTACGAGCAGTACTTC. Translated, it gives CASSLVRGPYEQYF.

The V gene is TRBV11-2, the J gene TRBJ2-5; a weak D match, TRBD2 (5 bases). Germline V CDR1 and CDR2: SGHAT, FQNNGV. V lost 3 bases and J 3 bases, leaving 14 bases between the germline ends. The CDR3 length is 15 residues. The CDR3 DNA sequence: TGTGCCAGCAGCTTCGGTCGCTGTAGCGAAGAGACCCAGTACTTC. The encoded protein is CASSFGRCSEETQYF. The full variable domain, rest sourced from reference TRBV11-2 and TRBJ2-5, is EAGVAQSPRYKIIEKRQSVAFWCNPISGHATLYWYQQILGQGPKLLIQFQNNGVVDDSQLPKDRFSAERLKGVDSTLKIQPAKLEDSAVYLCASSFGRCSEETQYFGPGTRLLVL.

There are a few counts of this clone. At one end the junction does not follow the germline gene, possibly because of a read error. The sample contains more than one DNA sequence encoding this CDR3. The J gene is TRBJ1-1, the V gene TRBV5-4; a possible D gene is TRBD1 (6 bases). Germline V lookup: CDR1 SGHNT, CDR2 YYREEE (reference sequence). This CDR3 has 13 residues. CDR3 in amino acids: CASSLHRDTEAFF. The CDR3 DNA follows: TGTGCCAGCAGCTTGCACAGGGACACTGAAGCTTTTTTT.

This clone came up many times. The J gene is TRBJ2-7, the V gene TRBV20-1, with 8 bases that match TRBD2. The V and J ends lost 4 bases and 0 bases, in that order; junction bases with no gene match: 14. Germline loops: CDR1 DFQATT, CDR2 SNEGSKA (reference sequence). This CDR3 comprises 17 residues. CDR3 in amino acids: CSAIEGLAGRSSYEQYF. In DNA, the CDR3 is TGCAGTGCTATTGAGGGCCTAGCGGGCCGGAGCTCCTACGAGCAGTACTTC.

The table lists this clone with many counts. The chain has TRBV29-1 and TRBJ1-4, with TRBD1 as a possible D gene (6 bases). V lost 7 bases to trimming and J lost 5 bases, with 14 bases between them. The CDR3 spans 13 residues. Germline CDR1 and CDR2: SQVTM and ANQGSEA. CDR3: CSAHGQHNEKLFF. CDR3 in DNA: TGCAGCGCCCATGGACAGCACAATGAAAAACTGTTTTTT.

This clone appeared many times. This chain links TRBV12-3 or TRBV12-4 with TRBJ1-5; no reliable D call. The V and J ends lost 6 bases and 2 bases respectively, with 11 bases between them. The CDR3 is 14 amino acids. The CDR3, as DNA: TGTGCCAGCAGCACGAGCGGGGGCAATCAGCCCCAGCATTTT. Translation gives CASSTSGGNQPQHF.

This clone is judged medium-sized (0.01 to 0.1%). The rearrangement joins TRBV6-2 or TRBV6-3 to TRBJ1-6; TRBD1 matches at 8 bases. Germline V gene data show CDR1 as MNHEY and CDR2 as SVGEGT. The V and J ends lost 5 bases and 7 bases, in that order; junction bases with no gene match: 7. The CDR3 contains 15 residues. This CDR3 reads CASSTYRGKNSPLHF. CDR3 nucleotides: TGTGCCAGCAGTACCTACAGGGGGAAAAATTCACCCCTCCACTTT.